The 10 T cell receptor beta chains presented below share a single source sample, sequenced in a study of cytotoxic CD8 clonotypes in ibrutinib-treated CLL (dated by TCRdb to about 2021). The library was generated by the immunoSEQ multiplex PCR assay. Not all clones reach the TCRdb copy of this immuneACCESS table, which keeps in-frame sequences only. Checked studies attribute under half of the gap to unresolved V genes and leave the rest unexplained. This sample is represented by approximately 120,000 clones; 58% of them were singletons. Around a third of the sample belongs to the ten largest clones. The meaning of the sample's time point label: 24 months on ibrutinib. The source was PBMCs, collected after 24 months of ibrutinib treatment. These TCRs come from a human donor with chronic lymphocytic leukemia.

V and J are TRBV7-9 and TRBJ2-1, with TRBD2 matching 9 bases. This CDR3 is built from 14 residues. Germline CDR1 SEHNR, CDR2 FQNEAQ (reference sequence). J was trimmed by 10 bases and V by 0 bases; bases with no gene match: 4. CDR3 bases: TGTGCCAGCAGCTTAGCGGAGCGGGGGGCAGAGCAGTTCTTC. Translated, it gives CASSLAERGAEQFF.

V gene TRBV9 combines with J gene TRBJ1-3; 9 bases are a match to TRBD1. The ends lost 3 bases at V and 8 bases at J; junction bases unmatched: 9. The CDR3 has 15 residues. Germline V gene data show CDR1 as SGDLS and CDR2 as YYNGEE. The CDR3 DNA follows: TGTGCCAGCAGCGCTAAAGGGACAGGGAGGGACACCATATATTTT. Amino acid sequence: CASSAKGTGRDTIYF.

The chain employs TRBV18 and TRBJ2-7; 7 bases are shared with TRBD1. V was clipped by 3 bases and J by 2 bases; unmatched bases: 1. This CDR3 contains 13 residues. Germline values: CDR1 KGHSH, CDR2 LQKENI. The CDR3 nucleotides read TGTGCCAGCTCACCCGACAGGGCCTACGAGCAGTACTTC. This gives the protein CASSPDRAYEQYF.

The rearrangement uses TRBV7-6 and TRBJ2-2; 11 nucleotides agree with TRBD1. Germline trimming cut 0 bases from V and 4 bases from J; bases unmatched to any gene: 1. The CDR3 runs to 16 residues. The germline V gene has CDR1 SGHVS and CDR2 FNYEAQ. CDR3 region: CASSLAGTGGTGELFF. The CDR3 DNA sequence: TGTGCCAGCAGCTTAGCTGGGACAGGGGGCACCGGGGAGCTGTTTTTT.

The V gene is TRBV5-1, the J gene TRBJ2-7, with D possibly matching TRBD1 (7 bases). Trimming shortened V by 7 bases and J by 3 bases, and 14 bases separated the two germline ends. Germline CDR1 is SGHRS and CDR2 is YFSETQ. The CDR3 totals 13 residues. The CDR3 region is CASAGQSNYEQYF. In DNA form, the CDR3 reads TGCGCCAGCGCGGGACAGAGTAACTACGAGCAGTACTTC.

This clone was counted at least ten times. The rearrangement links TRBV30 to TRBJ1-2, with no clear D. The germline V and J ends were trimmed by 5 bases and 0 bases, with 4 bases remaining between them. Germline V gene sequence: CDR1 GTSNPN, CDR2 SVGIG (reference sequence). CDR3 length: 11 amino acids. Here the CDR3 reads CAWDTNYGYTF. CDR3 coding DNA: TGTGCCTGGGACACTAACTATGGCTACACCTTC.

This clone has a handful of counts. The V gene is TRBV7-6, the J gene TRBJ1-5; 8 bases align to TRBD1. Germline V gene lookup returns CDR1 SGHVS and CDR2 FNYEAQ. V dropped 5 bases and J dropped 3; count of bases not matched to a gene: 6. This CDR3 has 15 residues. This CDR3 reads CASSRGQGNNQPQHF. CDR3 DNA sequence: TGTGCCAGCAGCCGCGGACAGGGTAACAATCAGCCCCAGCATTTT.

This clone came up a few times. The chain is built from TRBV5-1 and TRBJ2-2; D might be TRBD2 (6 bases). This CDR3 region has 17 residues. The germline V gene has CDR1 SGHRS and CDR2 YFSETQ. Trimming pared 2 bases from V and 1 base from J, leaving 15 bases between. CDR3 sequence: CASSFGDPGGNTGELFF. CDR3 sequence (DNA): TGCGCCAGCAGCTTTGGCGATCCCGGGGGGAACACCGGGGAGCTGTTTTTT.

This chain connects TRBV5-6 to TRBJ2-5, with D unclear. The CDR3 is 12 residues long. Per the germline V gene, CDR1 is SGHDT and CDR2 is YYEEEE. Between the trimmed V and J ends, which lost 3 bases and 2 bases, there was a span of 5 bases. The CDR3 protein is CASSWMQETQYF. The CDR3 bases are TGTGCCAGCAGCTGGATGCAAGAGACCCAGTACTTC.

DNA for the CDR3: TGTGCCAGCAGTGGGCAGGGAACCGGGGAGCTGTTTTTT. It is translated as CASSGQGTGELFF. The chain is built from TRBV6-4 and TRBJ2-2; possibly TRBD1 for D (5 bases). The V gene's germline CDR1 is MRHNA and CDR2 SNTAGT. The CDR3 loop spans 13 amino acids. V was shortened by 4 bases and J by 5 bases, with 8 bases between the two germline ends.